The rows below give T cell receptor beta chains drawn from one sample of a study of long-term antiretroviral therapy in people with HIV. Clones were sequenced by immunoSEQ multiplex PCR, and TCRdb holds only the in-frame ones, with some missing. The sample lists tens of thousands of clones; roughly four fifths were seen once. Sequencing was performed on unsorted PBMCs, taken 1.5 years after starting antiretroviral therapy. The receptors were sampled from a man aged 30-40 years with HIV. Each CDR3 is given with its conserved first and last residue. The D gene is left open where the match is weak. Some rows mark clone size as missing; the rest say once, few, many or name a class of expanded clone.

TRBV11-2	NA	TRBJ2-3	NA	CASSRPLAGPDTDTQYF	TGTGCCAGCAGCCGCCCCCTGGCGGGACCAGACACAGATACGCAGTATTTT
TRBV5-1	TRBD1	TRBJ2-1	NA	CASSRTGATEQFF	TGCGCCAGCAGCAGGACAGGGGCAACCGAGCAGTTCTTC
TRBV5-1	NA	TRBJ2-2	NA	CASSLDPGFSSGELFF	TGCGCCAGCAGCTTGGACCCAGGTTTTAGTTCCGGGGAGCTGTTTTTT
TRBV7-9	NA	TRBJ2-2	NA	CASSLAAYTGELFF	TGTGCCAGCAGCTTAGCAGCGTACACCGGGGAGCTGTTTTTT
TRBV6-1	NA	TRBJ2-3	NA	CATGQSRNTDTQYF	TGTGCCACGGGACAATCGAGGAATACAGATACGCAGTATTTT
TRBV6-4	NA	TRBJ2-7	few	CASSEGPSYEQYF	TGTGCCAGCAGCGAAGGCCCTTCCTACGAGCAGTACTTC
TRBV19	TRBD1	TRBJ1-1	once	CASKDRVTEAFF	TGTGCCAGTAAGGACAGGGTAACTGAAGCTTTCTTT
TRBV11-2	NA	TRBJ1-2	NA	CASSLARSGGYTF	TGTGCCAGCAGCTTGGCCAGATCCGGAGGCTACACCTTC
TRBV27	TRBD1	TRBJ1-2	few	CASSLSGTGGAYGYTF	TGTGCCAGCAGTTTATCCGGGACAGGGGGGGCCTATGGCTACACCTTC
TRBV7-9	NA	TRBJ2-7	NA	CASSLGLAPYEQYF	TGTGCCAGCAGCTTAGGGCTGGCTCCATACGAGCAGTACTTC
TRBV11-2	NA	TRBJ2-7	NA	CASSLDNPQQTSYEQYF	TGTGCCAGCAGCTTAGACAACCCTCAACAGACCTCCTACGAGCAGTACTTC
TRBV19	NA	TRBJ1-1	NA	CASSPRDPGMNTEAFF	TGTGCCAGTAGTCCACGGGACCCTGGAATGAACACTGAAGCTTTCTTT
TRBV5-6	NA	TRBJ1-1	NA	CASSFRLNTEAFF	TGTGCCAGCAGCTTCAGACTGAACACTGAAGCTTTCTTT
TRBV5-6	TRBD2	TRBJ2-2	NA	CASSLGLAGFTGELFF	TGTGCCAGCAGCTTGGGGCTAGCGGGTTTCACCGGGGAGCTGTTTTTT
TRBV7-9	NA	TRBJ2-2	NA	CASSLQGNTGELFF	TGTGCCAGCAGCTTGCAGGGGAACACCGGGGAGCTGTTTTTT
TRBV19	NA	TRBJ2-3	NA	CASSIVADTDTQYF	TGTGCCAGTAGTATAGTTGCAGACACAGATACGCAGTATTTT
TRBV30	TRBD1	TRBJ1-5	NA	CAWSPDRDSNQPQHF	TGTGCCTGGAGCCCGGACAGGGACAGCAATCAGCCCCAGCATTTT
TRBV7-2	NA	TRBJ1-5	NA	CASSLQDGINQPQHF	TGTGCCAGCAGCTTACAGGACGGCATCAATCAGCCCCAGCATTTT
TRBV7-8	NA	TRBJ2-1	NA	CASSLQPQGFNEQFF	TGTGCCAGCAGTCTCCAACCACAGGGTTTTAATGAGCAGTTCTTC
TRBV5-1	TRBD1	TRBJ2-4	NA	CASSLEGGTKNIQYF	TGCGCCAGCAGCTTGGAAGGGGGCACCAAAAACATTCAGTACTTC
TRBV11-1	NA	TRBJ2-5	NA	CASSLDQETQYF	TGTGCCAGCAGCTTGGACCAAGAGACCCAGTACTTC
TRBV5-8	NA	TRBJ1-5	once	CASSPFRDPQQPQHF	TGTGCCAGCAGCCCCTTCCGGGACCCTCAGCAGCCCCAGCATTTT
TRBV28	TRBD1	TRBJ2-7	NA	CASSPSGQDEQYF	TGTGCCAGCAGTCCCTCGGGACAGGACGAGCAGTACTTC
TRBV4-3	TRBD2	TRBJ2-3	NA	CASSQDLGLAGGDTQYF	TGCGCCAGCAGCCAAGATTTGGGACTAGCGGGAGGAGATACGCAGTATTTT
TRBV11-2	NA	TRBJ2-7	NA	CASSSQRAFTYEQYF	TGTGCCAGCAGCTCCCAGCGGGCCTTTACCTACGAGCAGTACTTC
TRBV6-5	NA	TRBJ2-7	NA	CATYPGTRTYEQYF	TGTGCCACCTACCCAGGCACAAGGACGTACGAGCAGTACTTC
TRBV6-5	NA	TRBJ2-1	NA	CASSYSRGGPYNEQFF	TGTGCCAGCAGTTACTCTAGGGGGGGTCCCTACAATGAGCAGTTCTTC
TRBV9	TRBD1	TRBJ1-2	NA	CASSVVEQGSYGYTF	TGTGCCAGCAGCGTAGTGGAACAGGGGAGCTATGGCTACACCTTC
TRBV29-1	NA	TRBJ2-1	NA	CSVPEVFSYNEQFF	TGCAGCGTTCCCGAGGTCTTCTCCTACAATGAGCAGTTCTTC
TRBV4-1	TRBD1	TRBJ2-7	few	CASSQYRGNYEQYF	TGCGCCAGCAGCCAATACAGGGGGAACTACGAGCAGTACTTC
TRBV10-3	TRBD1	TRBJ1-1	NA	CAITSSGTGNTEAFF	TGTGCCATCACTAGTTCCGGGACAGGGAACACTGAAGCTTTCTTT
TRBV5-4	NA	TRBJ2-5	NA	CASSHFTASQETQYF	TGTGCCAGCAGCCACTTCACGGCTTCCCAAGAGACCCAGTACTTC
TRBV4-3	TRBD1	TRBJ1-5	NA	CASSQGTGGNQPQHF	TGCGCCAGCAGCCAAGGGACAGGGGGTAATCAGCCCCAGCATTTT